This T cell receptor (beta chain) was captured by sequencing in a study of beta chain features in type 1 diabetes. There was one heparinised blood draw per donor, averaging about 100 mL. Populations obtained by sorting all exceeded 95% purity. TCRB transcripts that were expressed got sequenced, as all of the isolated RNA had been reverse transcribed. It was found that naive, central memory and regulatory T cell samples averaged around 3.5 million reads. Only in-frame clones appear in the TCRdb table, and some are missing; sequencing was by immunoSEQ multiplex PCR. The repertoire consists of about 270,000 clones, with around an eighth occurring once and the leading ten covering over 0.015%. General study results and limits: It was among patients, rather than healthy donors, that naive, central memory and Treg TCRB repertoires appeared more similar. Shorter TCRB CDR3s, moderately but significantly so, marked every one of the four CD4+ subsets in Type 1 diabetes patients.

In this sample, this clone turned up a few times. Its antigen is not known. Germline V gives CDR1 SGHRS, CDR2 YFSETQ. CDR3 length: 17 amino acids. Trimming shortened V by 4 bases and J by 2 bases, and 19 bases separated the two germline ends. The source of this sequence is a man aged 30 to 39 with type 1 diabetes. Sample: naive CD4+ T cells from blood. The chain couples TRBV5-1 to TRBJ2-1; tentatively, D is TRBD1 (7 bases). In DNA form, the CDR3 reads TGCGCCAGCAGCCCCCCTATACAGGGGAGGCCCTACAATGAGCAGTTCTTC. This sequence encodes CASSPPIQGRPYNEQFF.